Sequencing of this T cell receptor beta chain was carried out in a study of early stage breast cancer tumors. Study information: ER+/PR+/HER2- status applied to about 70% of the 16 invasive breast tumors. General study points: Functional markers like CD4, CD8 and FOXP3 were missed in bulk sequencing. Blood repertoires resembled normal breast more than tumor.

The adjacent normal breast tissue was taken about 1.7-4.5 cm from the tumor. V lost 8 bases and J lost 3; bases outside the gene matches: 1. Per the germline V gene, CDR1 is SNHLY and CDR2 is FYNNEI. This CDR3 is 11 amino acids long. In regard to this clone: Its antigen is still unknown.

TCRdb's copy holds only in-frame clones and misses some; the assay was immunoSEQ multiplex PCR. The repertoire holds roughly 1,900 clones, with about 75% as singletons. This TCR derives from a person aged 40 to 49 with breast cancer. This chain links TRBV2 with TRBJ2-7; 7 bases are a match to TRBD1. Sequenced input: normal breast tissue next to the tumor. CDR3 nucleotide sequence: TGTGCCAGCGGGGACAGCTACGAGCAGTACTTC. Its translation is CASGDSYEQYF.